This record looks at one T cell receptor beta chain sequence and its context. Using its own MiXCR run on the RT-PCR reads, TCRdb lists one record per CDR3 protein. Of around 480,000 distinct CDR3 sequences listed, approximately 15% are singletons. This entry belongs to a study of response to subunit inactivated influenza vaccine. The CDR3 totals 19 residues. Germline V lookup: CDR1 SGHAT, CDR2 FQNNGV. The ends lost 5 bases at V and 7 bases at J; junction bases unmatched: 24. The chain uses TRBV11-2 and TRBJ2-5; 8 positions agree with TRBD1. The starting material was CD4+ T cells sorted from PBMCs, obtained around 25 months after vaccination. This sequence originates from a man between 50 and 75 years old who received an inactivated influenza vaccine. The CDR3 protein is CASSLLRDRSLRWVGTQYF. CDR3 bases: TGTGCCAGCAGCCTCCTTCGGGACAGGTCCCTGAGATGGGTTGGGACCCAGTACTTC.